Sequencing of this TCR beta chain was carried out in a study of OX40 agonist ivuxolimab in advanced cancers. The V and J ends lost 0 bases and 5 bases respectively, with 9 bases between them. Germline CDR1 reads SGDLS; CDR2 reads YYNGEE. The CDR3 has 15 residues. TCRdb's table, derived via immunoSEQ multiplex PCR, lists solely in-frame clones and lacks some. Of some 65,000 clones in the sample, roughly 84% were seen once. This chain joins TRBV9 and TRBJ1-6; D gene ambiguous. The sequence was collected from an adult with an advanced solid tumor such as melanoma, head and neck, liver or kidney cancer. The sample in question was CD4+ or CD8+ T cells sorted from blood, obtained in a trial of the OX40 agonist ivuxolimab. The CDR3 DNA reads as TGTGCCAGCAGCGTAGTCGGGGTGAATAATTCACCCCTCCACTTT. Its translation: CASSVVGVNNSPLHF.